These T cell receptor beta chains were read from a single sample in a study of cytomegalovirus exposure and HLA in healthy donors. Libraries were prepared by immunoSEQ multiplex PCR; TCRdb keeps only in-frame clonotypes and omits some of them. The sample gives about 150,000 clones, around 60% of which show up once; approximately 7% is in the top ten. Material for sequencing was PBMCs. Receptors were obtained from a woman aged 60 to 75 in good health and CMV-seropositive. Each CDR3 is given with its conserved first and last residue. The D gene is left open where the match is weak. Clone sizes are given selectively: once, few, many, or a class where the clone is expanded.

d_call: NA; j_call: TRBJ1-5; clone_size: NA; v_call: TRBV14; cdr3_aa: CASSPKRTDSNQPQHF; cdr3_nt: TGTGCCAGCAGCCCAAAAAGGACAGATAGCAATCAGCCCCAGCATTTT
d_call: TRBD1; j_call: TRBJ2-5; clone_size: once; v_call: TRBV6-1; cdr3_aa: CASRLQGSETQYF; cdr3_nt: TGTGCCAGCAGGCTACAGGGGAGTGAGACCCAGTACTTC
d_call: TRBD2; j_call: TRBJ2-3; clone_size: NA; v_call: TRBV7-3; cdr3_aa: CASRAGGSDTQYF; cdr3_nt: TGTGCCAGCAGGGCGGGAGGTTCAGATACGCAGTATTTT
d_call: NA; j_call: TRBJ1-2; clone_size: NA; v_call: TRBV16; cdr3_aa: CASSQSQGKGFNYGYTF; cdr3_nt: TGTGCCAGCAGCCAATCGCAGGGGAAGGGGTTTAACTATGGCTACACCTTC
d_call: NA; j_call: TRBJ2-7; clone_size: NA; v_call: TRBV7-9; cdr3_aa: CASSLAPQGEQYF; cdr3_nt: TGTGCCAGCAGCTTAGCCCCTCAGGGCGAGCAGTACTTC
d_call: TRBD2; j_call: TRBJ2-1; clone_size: NA; v_call: TRBV15; cdr3_aa: CATSRDLTSDYNEQFF; cdr3_nt: TGTGCCACCAGCAGAGATCTTACTAGCGACTACAATGAGCAGTTCTTC
d_call: NA; j_call: TRBJ2-7; clone_size: NA; v_call: TRBV5-1; cdr3_aa: CASSLVGREGYEQYF; cdr3_nt: TGCGCCAGCAGCTTGGTTGGCAGAGAGGGCTACGAGCAGTACTTC
d_call: NA; j_call: TRBJ2-5; clone_size: NA; v_call: TRBV7-6; cdr3_aa: CASSLGGQQKTQYF; cdr3_nt: TGTGCCAGCAGCTTAGGTGGACAACAAAAGACCCAGTACTTC
d_call: TRBD2; j_call: TRBJ2-5; clone_size: few; v_call: TRBV28; cdr3_aa: CASSLGLAGAETQYF; cdr3_nt: TGTGCCAGCAGTTTGGGACTAGCGGGAGCAGAGACCCAGTACTTC
d_call: NA; j_call: TRBJ2-7; clone_size: once; v_call: TRBV4-3; cdr3_aa: CASSQDTWTAYEQYF; cdr3_nt: TGCGCCAGCAGCCAAGATACGTGGACAGCCTACGAGCAGTACTTC
d_call: TRBD2; j_call: TRBJ2-7; clone_size: NA; v_call: TRBV20-1; cdr3_aa: CSARLAVEQYF; cdr3_nt: TGCAGTGCTAGACTAGCGGTAGAGCAGTACTTC
d_call: TRBD1; j_call: TRBJ1-1; clone_size: NA; v_call: TRBV6-5; cdr3_aa: CASRSQGGNTEAFF; cdr3_nt: TGTGCCAGCAGATCACAGGGGGGAAACACTGAAGCTTTCTTT
d_call: TRBD1; j_call: TRBJ1-2; clone_size: NA; v_call: TRBV5-4; cdr3_aa: CASSQGTGTSDGYTF; cdr3_nt: TGTGCCAGCAGCCAAGGGACAGGGACCTCTGATGGCTACACCTTC
d_call: TRBD1; j_call: TRBJ2-3; clone_size: once; v_call: TRBV10-1; cdr3_aa: CASSEWPGTGDPDTQYF; cdr3_nt: TGCGCCAGCAGTGAGTGGCCCGGGACAGGGGATCCAGATACGCAGTATTTT
d_call: TRBD1; j_call: TRBJ1-2; clone_size: NA; v_call: TRBV28; cdr3_aa: CASSLGGSQGAYGYTF; cdr3_nt: TGTGCCAGCAGTTTAGGGGGGTCTCAGGGGGCGTATGGCTACACCTTC
d_call: NA; j_call: TRBJ2-2; clone_size: NA; v_call: TRBV28; cdr3_aa: CASTPTNTGELFF; cdr3_nt: TGTGCCAGCACCCCTACTAACACCGGGGAGCTGTTTTTT
d_call: TRBD2; j_call: TRBJ2-5; clone_size: few; v_call: TRBV5-4; cdr3_aa: CASSQDLAGGLGGETQYF; cdr3_nt: TGTGCCAGCAGCCAAGATCTCGCGGGAGGGCTTGGGGGAGAGACCCAGTACTTC